Listed below are T cell receptor beta chains from one sample, sequenced in a study of blood T cell repertoires in COVID-19. The protocol was immunoSEQ multiplex PCR, while the TCRdb copy is restricted to in-frame clones and leaves out a portion. The sample includes about 250,000 clones, around 90% of them seen just once. Material for sequencing was peripheral blood. The source of these receptors is a woman between 25 and 40 years old with acute or convalescent COVID-19. CDR3s include the opening cysteine and the closing phenylalanine or tryptophan. The D gene is left open where the match is weak. Rows may omit the clone size; those that give it use once, few, many or a size class.

size	V	J	D	DNA	CDR3
NA	TRBV6-6	TRBJ1-3	NA	TGTGCCAGCAGTTACTCGGCGACAGACTCTGGAAACACCATATATTTT	CASSYSATDSGNTIYF
NA	TRBV2	TRBJ2-5	NA	TGTGCCAGCAGAGACCAGGGACAAGAGACCCAGTACTTC	CASRDQGQETQYF
NA	TRBV27	TRBJ2-7	NA	TGTGCCAGCAGTTTAGGTATACAGGGCCCCTACGAGCAGTACTTC	CASSLGIQGPYEQYF
NA	TRBV10-1	TRBJ1-1	NA	TGCGCCAGCAGTGAACCGGGACAGAACACTGAAGCTTTCTTT	CASSEPGQNTEAFF
NA	TRBV27	TRBJ2-7	NA	TGTGCCAGCAGTTTACGGGGTAGCGGCGCAACGTACTTC	CASSLRGSGATYF
once	TRBV15	TRBJ2-2	TRBD2	TGTGCCACCAGCAGAGATCCCCCGGGAGGGCTCACCGGGGAGCTGTTTTTT	CATSRDPPGGLTGELFF
NA	TRBV30	TRBJ2-7	TRBD1	TGTGCCTGGAGTGTACGGGGACAGTCTACAAAGCAGTACTTC	CAWSVRGQSTKQYF
NA	TRBV25-1	TRBJ2-2	NA	TGTGCCAGCACCCCGGTTGGACTGAACACCGGGGAGCTGTTTTTT	CASTPVGLNTGELFF
NA	TRBV27	TRBJ2-7	TRBD1	TGTGCCAGCAGTCCGACCGGGACAGGGCTCTACGAGCAGTACTTC	CASSPTGTGLYEQYF
NA	TRBV5-1	TRBJ1-5	NA	TGCGCCAGCAGCTTGGGGGGCAACAATCAGCCCCAGCATTTT	CASSLGGNNQPQHF
NA	TRBV5-1	TRBJ2-5	TRBD2	TGCGCCAGCAGCCCCGGACTAGCGGGGGGAAACCAAGAGACCCAGTACTTC	CASSPGLAGGNQETQYF
NA	TRBV27	TRBJ2-5	NA	TGTGCCAGCAGTTCCCTGAATTGGGAGACCGCCCCCCAGTACTTC	CASSSLNWETAPQYF
NA	TRBV3-1/TRBV3-2	TRBJ2-1	NA	TGTGCCAGCAGCCAGAAAGGGAGCTCCTACAATGAGCAGTTCTTC	CASSQKGSSYNEQFF
NA	TRBV3-1/TRBV3-2	TRBJ2-1	TRBD2	TGTGCCAGCAGCCAGCTAGCGGGAAATGAGCAGTTCTTC	CASSQLAGNEQFF
NA	TRBV20-1	TRBJ1-2	NA	TGCAGTGCGCGGTTAGCTATCGGCTACACCTTC	CSARLAIGYTF
NA	TRBV14	TRBJ2-2	TRBD2	TGTGCCAGCAGCCTCCGCCCCGGGACTAGGGGCTCCCGGGAGCTGTTTTTT	CASSLRPGTRGSRELFF
NA	TRBV19	TRBJ1-6	TRBD1	TGTGCCAGTAGTGAAATACCGGGACAGGGGGTTTCACCCCTCCACTTT	CASSEIPGQGVSPLHF
NA	TRBV9	TRBJ2-5	NA	TGTGCCAGCAGCGTAGCCGGGGGATGGGAGACCCAGTACTTC	CASSVAGGWETQYF
NA	TRBV7-8	TRBJ2-1	NA	TGTGCCAGCAGCCGATACGACTACAACAATGAGCAGTTCTTC	CASSRYDYNNEQFF
NA	TRBV5-1	TRBJ2-7	NA	TGCGCCAGCAGCTTGCAGCGGCGAGACGAGCAGTACTTC	CASSLQRRDEQYF
NA	TRBV15	TRBJ2-2	NA	TGTGCCACCAGCAGAGTCAAGAACACCGGGGAGCTGTTTTTT	CATSRVKNTGELFF
NA	TRBV18	TRBJ1-1	NA	TGTGCCAGCTCACCCGCCGCGCGCAACACTGAAGCTTTCTTT	CASSPAARNTEAFF
NA	TRBV30	TRBJ1-6	NA	TGTGCCTGGAGTATCCTTGGGGCTTCCTATAATTCACCCCTCCACTTT	CAWSILGASYNSPLHF
once	TRBV29-1	TRBJ1-1	NA	TGCAGCGTTGAAACAACAGGGATGGGAACTGAAGCTTTCTTT	CSVETTGMGTEAFF
NA	TRBV7-9	TRBJ2-7	NA	TGTGCCAGCAGCACGGACAGCTACGAGCAGTACTTC	CASSTDSYEQYF
NA	TRBV25-1	TRBJ2-7	NA	TGTGCCAGCACCTTAGGGGGGGTTAACGAGCAGTACTTC	CASTLGGVNEQYF
NA	TRBV4-2	TRBJ2-7	TRBD1	TGTGCCAGCAGTCCACCGGGGACAGGCTCCTACGAGCAGTACTTC	CASSPPGTGSYEQYF
NA	TRBV9	TRBJ1-4	NA	TGTGCCAGCAGCGTGCGTCCGTTATCTAATGAAAAACTGTTTTTT	CASSVRPLSNEKLFF
NA	TRBV7-9	TRBJ2-5	NA	TGTGCCAGCAGCTTACTTAACGCCCTAGGGGCGGAGACCCAGTACTTC	CASSLLNALGAETQYF
NA	TRBV9	TRBJ2-1	TRBD2	TGTGCCAGCAGCGTATTCCCCGCGGGGAGCGGGAGAGAAAATGAGCAGTTCTTC	CASSVFPAGSGRENEQFF
NA	TRBV27	TRBJ1-1	NA	TGTGCCAGCAGTTTATGGCCAGGAGGGGACACTGAAGCTTTCTTT	CASSLWPGGDTEAFF
NA	TRBV27	TRBJ1-3	NA	TGTGCCAGCAGTTTAAGGGCGGCAGGGGCCCTGTTTGGCTCTGGAAACACCATATATTTT	CASSLRAAGALFGSGNTIYF
NA	TRBV12-3/TRBV12-4	TRBJ2-1	NA	TGTGCCAGCAGTCCCCCCCGTAATGAGCAGTTCTTC	CASSPPRNEQFF
NA	TRBV19	TRBJ2-3	TRBD1	TGTGCCAGTAGGGCAGGGGGCTGGTCAGATACGCAGTATTTT	CASRAGGWSDTQYF
NA	TRBV7-8	TRBJ1-5	TRBD1	TGTGCCAGCAGCTTAGACACCAGGGGGCTCGGTCAGCCCCAGCATTTT	CASSLDTRGLGQPQHF